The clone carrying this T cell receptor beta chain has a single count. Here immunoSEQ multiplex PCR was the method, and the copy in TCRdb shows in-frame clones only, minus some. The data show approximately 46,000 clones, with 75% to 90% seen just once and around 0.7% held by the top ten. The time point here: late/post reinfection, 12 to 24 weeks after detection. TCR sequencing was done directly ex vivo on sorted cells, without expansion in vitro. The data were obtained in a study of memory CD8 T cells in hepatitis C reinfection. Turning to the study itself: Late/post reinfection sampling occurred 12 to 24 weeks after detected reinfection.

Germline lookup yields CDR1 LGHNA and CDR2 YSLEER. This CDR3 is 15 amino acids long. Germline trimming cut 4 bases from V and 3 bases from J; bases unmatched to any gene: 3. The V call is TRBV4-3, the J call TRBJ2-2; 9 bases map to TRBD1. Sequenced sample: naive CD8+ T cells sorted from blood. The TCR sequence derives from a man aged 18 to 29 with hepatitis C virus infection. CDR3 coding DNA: TGCGCCAGCAGCCCCGGGACAGGGTACACCGGGGAGCTGTTTTTT. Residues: CASSPGTGYTGELFF.